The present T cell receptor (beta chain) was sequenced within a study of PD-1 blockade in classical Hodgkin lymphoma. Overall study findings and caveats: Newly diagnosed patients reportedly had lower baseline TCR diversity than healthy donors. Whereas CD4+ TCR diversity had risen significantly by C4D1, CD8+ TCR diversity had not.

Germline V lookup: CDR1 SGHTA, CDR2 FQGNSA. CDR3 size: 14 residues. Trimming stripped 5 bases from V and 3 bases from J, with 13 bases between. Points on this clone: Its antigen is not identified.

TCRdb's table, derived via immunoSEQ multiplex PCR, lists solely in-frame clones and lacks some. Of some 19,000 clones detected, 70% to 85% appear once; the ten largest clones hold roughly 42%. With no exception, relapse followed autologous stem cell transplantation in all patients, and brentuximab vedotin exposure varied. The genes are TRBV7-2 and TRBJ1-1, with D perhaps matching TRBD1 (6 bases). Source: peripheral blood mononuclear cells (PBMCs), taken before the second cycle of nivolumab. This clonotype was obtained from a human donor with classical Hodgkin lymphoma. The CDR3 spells CASSLRGQYTEAFF. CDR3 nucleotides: TGTGCCAGCAGCCTCAGGGGTCAGTACACTGAAGCTTTCTTT.